This is a list of T cell receptor beta chains from one sample in a study of blood T cell repertoires in COVID-19. The table came from immunoSEQ multiplex PCR; TCRdb's copy has only in-frame clones and leaves some out. Here the sample spans roughly 250,000 clones, about 88% being singletons. Source material: peripheral blood. These receptors were taken from a woman between 40 and 55 years old who had recovered from COVID-19. The CDR3 runs from the conserved cysteine through the conserved F or W. A D gene is named only where the DNA matches it firmly. Some rows mark clone size as missing; the rest say once, few, many or name a class of expanded clone.

. TRBD2 TRBJ2-7 TRBV15 TGTGCCACCAGCAGACGAGCGGGGGGGCCCTACGAGCAGTACTTC CATSRRAGGPYEQYF
. TRBD1 TRBJ1-6 TRBV2 TGTGCCAGCAGGGGCCCCGGGACAGGTACTTCACCCCTCCACTTT CASRGPGTGTSPLHF
. . TRBJ2-2 TRBV9 TGTGCCAGCAGCCGGGGTGTTGCGAACACCGGGGAGCTGTTTTTT CASSRGVANTGELFF
. TRBD1 TRBJ2-4 TRBV29-1 TGCAGCGTCGGGACAGGGGGCAAAAACATTCAGTACTTC CSVGTGGKNIQYF
. TRBD1 TRBJ1-2 TRBV28 TGTGCCAGCAGTTTCCAGACAGGGAGGAATGGCTACACCTTC CASSFQTGRNGYTF
. . TRBJ1-2 TRBV14 TGTGCCAGCAGCCTCCCGCAGGCCGAGACCGGCTACACCTTC CASSLPQAETGYTF
. TRBD2 TRBJ2-3 TRBV7-9 TGTGCCAGTTCCGCCGGGACTAGCGCCCGCACAGATACGCAGTATTTT CASSAGTSARTDTQYF
once . TRBJ2-1 TRBV9 TGTGCCAGCAGCGTTGCGGTGTTCGCTTACAATGAGCAGTTCTTC CASSVAVFAYNEQFF
once TRBD2 TRBJ2-3 TRBV13 TGTGCCAGCAGCTTAACTAGCGGTAGCACAGATACGCAGTATTTT CASSLTSGSTDTQYF
. TRBD1 TRBJ1-6 TRBV3-1/TRBV3-2 TGTGCCAGCAGCCAAGGCGACAGGGATAATTCACCCCTCCACTTT CASSQGDRDNSPLHF
once TRBD1 TRBJ1-1 TRBV7-9 TGTGCCAGCAGCAGAGGACAGGGGGCGCGGGTTAACACTGAAGCTTTCTTT CASSRGQGARVNTEAFF
. TRBD1 TRBJ1-4 TRBV6-5 TGTGCCAGCGAGGGACAGAGTTATAATGAAAAACTGTTTTTT CASEGQSYNEKLFF
. . TRBJ2-1 TRBV7-9 TGTGCCAGCAGCTTAGGTGCAGGGAACTCCTACAATGAGCAGTTCTTC CASSLGAGNSYNEQFF
. . TRBJ1-6 TRBV19 TGTGCCAGTAGTGATTTGGCAGGGGCATCGTCGTCACCCCTCCACTTT CASSDLAGASSSPLHF
. TRBD1 TRBJ2-1 TRBV27 TGTGCCAGCAGTTTGTTCAAAGGTCCAGGGGGCTACAATGAGCAGTTCTTC CASSLFKGPGGYNEQFF
. TRBD1 TRBJ1-1 TRBV19 TGTGCCACCCAAAACAACAGGGGCACTGAAGCTTTCTTT CATQNNRGTEAFF
. . TRBJ1-1 TRBV7-2 TGTGCCAGCAGCCCCCGAACGACAGGCCCCACTGAAGCTTTCTTT CASSPRTTGPTEAFF
. . TRBJ2-7 TRBV12-3/TRBV12-4 TGTGCCAGCAGAAGACAGATCCCCTACGAGCAGTACTTC CASRRQIPYEQYF
. . TRBJ2-2 TRBV2 TGTGCCAGCCGGGTGCCCGGGGAGCTGTTTTTT CASRVPGELFF
. . TRBJ2-7 TRBV2 TGTGCCAGCAGTATCGAGGACAACTCCTACGAGCAGTACTTC CASSIEDNSYEQYF
. . TRBJ1-3 TRBV4-2 TGTGCCTCTCTTGACATTGGAAACACCATATATTTT CASLDIGNTIYF
. TRBD2 TRBJ2-5 TRBV5-1 TGCGCCAGCAGCCCGCGTCCGGGACTAGCGGGAGAGACCCAGTACTTC CASSPRPGLAGETQYF
. . TRBJ2-7 TRBV11-2 TGTGCCAGCAGCTTAGATCTGGGCAACTACGAGCAGTACTTC CASSLDLGNYEQYF
few TRBD2 TRBJ2-1 TRBV4-2 TGTGCCAGCAGCCAAGAATTAGCGGGGGGGCCATTTGATGAGCAGTTCTTC CASSQELAGGPFDEQFF
. TRBD1 TRBJ1-4 TRBV6-5 TGTGCCAGCAGCCCGGGACAGGGGATTAATGAAAAACTGTTTTTT CASSPGQGINEKLFF
. TRBD2 TRBJ2-1 TRBV20-1 TGCAGTGCTAGTTATACTCCGGGACTAGGTGGAAATGAGCAGTTCTTC CSASYTPGLGGNEQFF
. . TRBJ2-5 TRBV7-2 TGTGCCAGCAGCTTAGCGCACGGGGGAGAGACCCAGTACTTC CASSLAHGGETQYF
. . TRBJ2-7 TRBV2 TGTGCCAGCAGTGAACTCAGCGCTCCGTTAAACTACGAGCAGTACTTC CASSELSAPLNYEQYF
. TRBD2 TRBJ2-5 TRBV28 TGTGCCAGCAGTCCCCGGGGGGGCCCTCAAGAGACCCAGTACTTC CASSPRGGPQETQYF
. . TRBJ1-5 TRBV11-2 TGTGCCAGCAGCTTAGATATTATAGGCAATCAGCCCCAGCATTTT CASSLDIIGNQPQHF
. TRBD2 TRBJ2-1 TRBV5-1 TGCGCCAGCACCTTTTGGACTAGCGGCAATGAGCAGTTCTTC CASTFWTSGNEQFF
. . TRBJ1-4 TRBV7-9 TGTGCCAGCACCTCGTGGGGCTATGAAAAACTGTTTTTT CASTSWGYEKLFF
. TRBD1 TRBJ1-5 TRBV6-2/TRBV6-3 TGTGCCAGCAGCGACGGACAGGGGGCGAATAGCAATCAGCCCCAGCATTTT CASSDGQGANSNQPQHF
. . TRBJ2-7 TRBV6-5 TGTGCCAGCAGTTACTACAGGGACTCCTACGAGCAGTACTTC CASSYYRDSYEQYF
. TRBD2 TRBJ2-5 TRBV7-2 TGTGCCAGCAGCTTAGTTATAGCGGGGTCTCCAGAGACCCAGTACTTC CASSLVIAGSPETQYF
. . TRBJ1-3 TRBV7-2 TGTGCCAGCAGCTTTTCAGGGGTTGGAAACACCATATATTTT CASSFSGVGNTIYF
. . TRBJ1-2 TRBV29-1 TGCAGCGTTGACGGAACTACTAACTATGGCTACACCTTC CSVDGTTNYGYTF
. TRBD1 TRBJ1-3 TRBV13 TGTGCCAGCAGCGTGGGACAGGGGGCGGTGGGAAACACCATATATTTT CASSVGQGAVGNTIYF
. . TRBJ2-1 TRBV7-8 TGTGCCAGCAGCCCCGGAGGGGACTGGTCCTACAATGAGCAGTTCTTC CASSPGGDWSYNEQFF
. . TRBJ2-7 TRBV11-2 TGTGCCAGCAGCTTTAGTCGGGGTACTGCAGGGGACGAGCAGTACTTC CASSFSRGTAGDEQYF
few TRBD1 TRBJ2-2 TRBV25-1 TGTGCCAGCAGTGATCCGACAGGGGGCGCGAACACCGGGGAGCTGTTTTTT CASSDPTGGANTGELFF
once . TRBJ1-1 TRBV4-3 TGCGCCAGCAGCCAAGATGGGGGGGCCGGACTTTTGAACACTGAAGCTTTCTTT CASSQDGGAGLLNTEAFF